These T cell receptor beta chains were read from a single sample in a study of shared clonotypes between healthy human individuals. Assay: immunoSEQ multiplex PCR; the TCRdb copy retains only in-frame clones and omits some. Of 660,000 or so clones in the sample, about 96% were seen once. Sequencing was performed on naive CD8+ T cells sorted from blood. The receptors originated from a woman under 40 in good health. Both conserved end residues are part of each CDR3. The D gene is left open where the match is weak. Clone size is given for some rows only: seen once, a few or many times, or a class if the clone is expanded.

NA NA TRBJ2-7 TRBV28 CASTVLGGSYEQYF TGTGCCAGCACCGTTCTGGGGGGCTCCTACGAGCAGTACTTC
many NA TRBJ2-7 TRBV5-1 CASSLGYEQYF TGCGCCAGCAGCTTGGGCTACGAGCAGTACTTC
NA NA TRBJ2-5 TRBV23-1 CASSNLRDDQETQYF TGCGCCAGCAGTAACCTCCGGGACGACCAAGAGACCCAGTACTTC
NA NA TRBJ1-5 TRBV28 CASSRDGYRPQHF TGTGCCAGCTCGAGGGACGGCTATCGGCCCCAGCATTTT
NA NA TRBJ1-1 TRBV27 CASSFGQGRTEAFF TGTGCCAGCAGTTTTGGTCAGGGGCGGACTGAAGCTTTCTTT
NA TRBD2 TRBJ2-1 TRBV19 CASRNSGLSYNEQFF TGTGCCAGTAGAAACTCGGGACTATCCTACAATGAGCAGTTCTTC
NA NA TRBJ2-2 TRBV29-1 CSVEESGGTTDFTGELFF TGCAGCGTTGAAGAATCAGGGGGGACTACGGACTTCACCGGGGAGCTGTTTTTT
NA NA TRBJ1-1 TRBV23-1 CASIGQRMNTEAFF TGCGCCAGCATCGGACAGCGGATGAACACTGAAGCTTTCTTT
NA TRBD2 TRBJ2-1 TRBV27 CASSDDTSGIYNEQFF TGTGCCAGCAGTGATGATACTAGCGGAATTTACAATGAGCAGTTCTTC
NA NA TRBJ1-1 TRBV29-1 CSVVVSVYVNTEAFF TGCAGCGTTGTTGTGTCAGTCTATGTGAACACTGAAGCTTTCTTT
NA NA TRBJ2-7 TRBV7-2 CASSLTYSYEQYF TGTGCCAGCAGCTTGACTTATTCCTACGAGCAGTACTTC
NA TRBD1 TRBJ2-2 TRBV6-5 CASRQGQSTGELFF TGTGCCAGCAGGCAGGGACAGTCAACCGGGGAGCTGTTTTTT
NA NA TRBJ2-1 TRBV7-9 CASSPSNEQFF TGTGCCAGCAGCCCGTCCAATGAGCAGTTCTTC
NA NA TRBJ2-6 TRBV5-4 CASSFLSRRGHLSGANVLTF TGTGCCAGCAGCTTTTTGAGTCGTCGCGGGCACCTATCTGGGGCCAACGTCCTGACTTTC
NA TRBD1 TRBJ2-5 TRBV28 CASSLRDRHIQETQYF TGTGCCAGCAGTCTACGGGACAGACATATTCAAGAGACCCAGTACTTC
NA NA TRBJ2-1 TRBV27 CASSLESSYNEQFF TGTGCCAGCAGTTTGGAGAGCTCCTACAATGAGCAGTTCTTC
NA NA TRBJ1-2 TRBV19 CASSTLQVSGYTF TGTGCCAGTAGTACCCTCCAGGTGTCTGGCTACACCTTC
NA NA TRBJ2-1 TRBV7-8 CASSLDPGSVFYEQFF TGTGCCAGCAGCTTAGACCCAGGATCGGTATTTTATGAGCAGTTCTTC
NA NA TRBJ1-2 TRBV4-1 CASSPRSAGGYTF TGCGCCAGCAGCCCCCGGTCAGCGGGAGGCTACACCTTC
NA NA TRBJ2-1 TRBV9 CASSSPGLGDTVGDYNEQFF TGTGCCAGCAGCTCCCCGGGGCTAGGGGATACCGTAGGAGACTACAATGAGCAGTTCTTC
NA TRBD2 TRBJ2-7 TRBV29-1 CSVEDREVSYEQYF TGCAGCGTTGAAGATCGGGAGGTCTCCTACGAGCAGTACTTC
NA NA TRBJ1-5 TRBV2 CASSEFIQPQHF TGTGCCAGCAGTGAGTTTATTCAGCCCCAGCATTTT
NA TRBD2 TRBJ2-1 TRBV5-4 CASSSHSFYAGTTSYNEQFF TGTGCCAGCAGCTCCCACAGCTTTTACGCCGGGACTACATCCTACAATGAGCAGTTCTTC
NA NA TRBJ2-1 TRBV28 CASSFGSGVNEQFF TGTGCCAGCAGTTTCGGATCTGGGGTCAATGAGCAGTTCTTC
NA TRBD1 TRBJ2-7 TRBV6-6 CASSPRDRFIEQYF TGTGCCAGCAGCCCCCGGGACAGGTTCATTGAGCAGTACTTC
NA NA TRBJ2-2 TRBV9 CASSVVLTGELFF TGTGCCAGCAGCGTAGTTCTGACCGGGGAGCTGTTTTTT
NA TRBD1 TRBJ2-7 TRBV13 CASSSTTWTGREQYF TGTGCCAGCAGCTCCACGACCTGGACAGGAAGGGAGCAGTACTTC
NA TRBD1 TRBJ2-1 TRBV2 CASGTRGTENEQFF TGTGCCAGCGGAACACGAGGGACAGAGAATGAGCAGTTCTTC
NA NA TRBJ2-1 TRBV6-1 CAVKRANYNEQFF TGTGCCGTTAAACGGGCCAATTACAATGAGCAGTTCTTC
NA NA TRBJ2-1 TRBV19 CASSASGSSYNEQFF TGTGCCAGTAGCGCCTCAGGCAGCTCCTACAATGAGCAGTTCTTC
NA NA TRBJ2-1 TRBV5-6 CASSPQDNYNEQFF TGTGCCAGCAGCCCACAGGATAATTACAATGAGCAGTTCTTC
NA NA TRBJ1-5 TRBV5-1 CASSLEGRSNQPQHF TGCGCCAGCAGCTTGGAGGGCCGCAGCAATCAGCCCCAGCATTTT
once NA TRBJ1-2 TRBV2 CASSANGLQSANYGYTF TGTGCCAGCAGCGCGAACGGACTTCAGTCAGCTAACTATGGCTACACCTTC
NA NA TRBJ2-7 TRBV7-9 CASSFEGNYEQYF TGTGCCAGCAGCTTTGAAGGGAACTACGAGCAGTACTTC
NA NA TRBJ2-2 TRBV9 CASSYRGRDNTGELFF TGTGCCAGCAGTTACCGTGGGCGGGACAACACCGGGGAGCTGTTTTTT
NA TRBD1 TRBJ2-1 TRBV29-1 CSVGVGTGFNEQFF TGCAGCGTTGGTGTGGGGACAGGGTTCAATGAGCAGTTCTTC